One and the same sample provided the 32 T cell receptor beta chains below, sequenced in a study of T cell changes during pregnancy in multiple sclerosis. Sequencing was performed with immunoSEQ multiplex PCR; in TCRdb, only in-frame clones are kept and a portion is missing. The table has about 59,000 clones, approximately 90% seen once. The sample was peripheral blood, taken in the first trimester of pregnancy. All receptors derive from a female donor in good health, enrolled as a control in a pregnancy study.

This chain's CDR3 is CAWNAAGWNSPLHF. The CDR3 DNA is TGTGCCTGGAATGCCGCGGGATGGAATTCACCCCTCCACTTT. This chain connects TRBV30 to TRBJ1-6, with D hard to call. Trimming left V 4 bases short and J 7 bases short, with 14 bases between. The germline V gene has CDR1 GTSNPN and CDR2 SVGIG (reference sequence). This CDR3 contains 14 residues.

The rearrangement uses TRBV27 and TRBJ1-5, with D possibly TRBD1 on 6 matching bases. The CDR3 consists of 18 residues. Trimming pared 6 bases from V and 2 bases from J, leaving 23 bases between. CDR1 is MNHEY, CDR2 SMNVEV, per germline (reference sequence). The CDR3 DNA follows: TGTGCCAGCAGCCCTCTACGGGACACGGCGCTGGGCAATCAGCCCCAGCATTTT. Translation gives CASSPLRDTALGNQPQHF.

This clone was picked up a small number of times. This chain links TRBV2 with TRBJ1-1, with TRBD1 matching 10 bases. CDR1 SNHLY and CDR2 FYNNEI come from the germline V gene. This CDR3 spans 13 amino acids. The V segment lost 7 bases and the J segment 4 bases; nucleotides outside the gene matches: 3. In nucleotides, the CDR3 is TGTGCCAGCACAGGACAGGGGGGCACTGAAGCTTTCTTT. Its protein is CASTGQGGTEAFF. Complete variable domain (other parts from reference TRBV2 and TRBJ1-1): EPEVTQTPSHQVTQMGQEVILRCVPISNHLYFYWYRQILGQKVEFLVSFYNNEISEKSEIFDDQFSVERPDGSNFTLKIRSTKLEDSAMYFCASTGQGGTEAFFGQGTRLTVV.

Only one count was recorded for this clone. The gene calls are TRBV29-1 and TRBJ1-1; 8 nucleotides agree with TRBD1. Germline V gene sequence: CDR1 SQVTM, CDR2 ANQGSEA. The trim removed 3 bases at V and 1 base at J, leaving 13 bases unmatched. This CDR3 spans 17 amino acids. Here the CDR3 DNA reads TGCAGCGTTGACCGAACGATACAGGGGGGCCCGAACACTGAAGCTTTCTTT. It specifies CSVDRTIQGGPNTEAFF.

V gene TRBV20-1 combines with J gene TRBJ1-2; the match to TRBD1 covers 7 bases. This CDR3 contains 11 residues. V lost 0 bases to trimming and J lost 8 bases; unmatched junction nucleotides: 0. Germline CDR1 and CDR2: DFQATT and SNEGSKA (reference sequence). The CDR3 region has the DNA TGCAGTGCTAGAGACAGGGGGGGCTACACCTTC. It yields the protein CSARDRGGYTF.

This clone showed up just once. The chain has TRBV4-1 and TRBJ2-4; 10 nucleotides agree with TRBD1. Germline CDR1 reads MGHRA; CDR2 reads YSYEKL. This CDR3 spans 17 amino acids. V shed 1 base, J shed 4 bases, and the junction held 7 bases outside the gene matches. CDR3 DNA sequence: TGCGCCAGCAGCCAAGCAGTTGACAGGGGGCGAAAAAACATTCAGTACTTC. It is translated as CASSQAVDRGRKNIQYF.

The gene calls are TRBV5-1 and TRBJ2-1; 9 nucleotides agree with TRBD1. The CDR3 loop spans 15 amino acids. Germline loops: CDR1 SGHRS, CDR2 YFSETQ. V lost 4 bases, J lost 7 bases, and 9 bases stayed unmatched. The CDR3 DNA sequence: TGCGCCAGCAGCCCCGACAGGGGGTTTCTTAATGAGCAGTTCTTC. Translation: CASSPDRGFLNEQFF.

V is TRBV11-1 and J is TRBJ1-2; tentative D call: TRBD1 (5 bases). V lost 1 base, J lost 6 bases, and 18 bases lay in between. The CDR3 spans 16 residues. The germline V gene encodes CDR1 SGHAT and CDR2 FQDESV (reference sequence). CDR3 sequence reads: CASSLEWQGLKDGYTF. In nucleotides, the CDR3 is TGTGCCAGCAGCTTAGAATGGCAGGGTCTCAAGGATGGCTACACCTTC.

V and J are TRBV9 and TRBJ2-1; no definite D call. This CDR3 comprises 12 residues. Between the trimmed V and J ends, which lost 0 bases and 6 bases, there was a span of 4 bases. CDR1 is SGDLS, CDR2 YYNGEE, per germline. The CDR3 loop is CASSVDSNEQFF. Here the CDR3 DNA reads TGTGCCAGCAGCGTAGACAGCAATGAGCAGTTCTTC.

The chain employs TRBV2 and TRBJ1-1; TRBD1 might be the D (6 bases). The CDR3 totals 13 residues. The germline V gene has CDR1 SNHLY and CDR2 FYNNEI. Trimming removed 10 bases at V and 0 bases at J, with 12 bases between. The CDR3 protein is CATGQLMNTEAFF. DNA for the CDR3: TGTGCCACCGGACAGCTCATGAACACTGAAGCTTTCTTT.

The V and J genes are TRBV6-1 and TRBJ2-3; TRBD2 matches 7 bases. V gave up 0 bases and J gave up 6 bases; unmatched junction bases: 3. CDR1 and CDR2 (germline): MNHNS, SASEGT. This CDR3 is 14 amino acids long. This CDR3 is CASSEAGRGDTQYF. The CDR3, as DNA: TGTGCCAGCAGTGAAGCGGGGAGGGGCGATACGCAGTATTTT.

The V call is TRBV7-8, the J call TRBJ2-1; 11 nucleotides align to TRBD1. From germline, CDR1 is SGHVS and CDR2 FQNEAQ. The CDR3 runs to 17 residues. V shed 3 bases, J shed 7 bases, and the junction held 11 bases outside the gene matches. The CDR3 is CASSFASGTGGYNEQFF. For the CDR3, the DNA is TGTGCCAGCAGCTTCGCTTCCGGGACAGGGGGTTATAATGAGCAGTTCTTC.

The chain links TRBV7-3 to TRBJ2-3, with D unresolved. The CDR3 length is 14 residues. Trimming stripped 2 bases from V and 2 bases from J, with 8 bases between. Germline CDR1 reads SGHTA; CDR2 reads FQGTGA. Here the CDR3 reads CASSLAFNTDTQYF. In DNA, the CDR3 is TGTGCCAGCAGCTTAGCGTTCAACACAGATACGCAGTATTTT.

The chain couples TRBV20-1 to TRBJ1-1; 8 nucleotides match TRBD1. The CDR3 spans 10 residues. With 6 bases clipped from V and 11 bases from J, the junction kept 5 bases outside the gene matches. From germline, CDR1 is DFQATT and CDR2 SNEGSKA (reference sequence). This CDR3 is CSAKTGDAFF. For the CDR3, the DNA is TGCAGTGCCAAGACAGGGGACGCTTTCTTT.

V and J are TRBV7-3 and TRBJ1-6; the match to TRBD1 covers 9 bases. The CDR3 runs to 14 residues. V trimming: 4 bases; J trimming: 8 bases; junction bases outside the gene matches: 3. Germline CDR1 and CDR2: SGHTA and FQGTGA. The CDR3 sequence is CASSSDRGDSPLHF. The CDR3 nucleotides are TGTGCCAGCAGCTCGGACAGGGGTGATTCACCCCTCCACTTT. Supplemented by reference TRBV7-3 and TRBJ1-6, the full variable domain reads GAGVSQTPSNKVTEKGKYVELRCDPISGHTALYWYRQSLGQGPEFLIYFQGTGAADDSGLPNDRFFAVRPEGSVSTLKIQRTERGDSAVYLCASSSDRGDSPLHFGNGTRLTVT.

The gene calls are TRBV5-1 and TRBJ2-5; 9 positions agree with TRBD2. CDR1 and CDR2 from the germline V gene are SGHRS and YFSETQ. The CDR3 loop spans 17 amino acids. V was clipped by 0 bases and J by 5 bases; unmatched bases: 11. CDR3 coding DNA: TGCGCCAGCAGCTTGGGGACCCTAGGCGGGGGGGATGAGACCCAGTACTTC. As protein: CASSLGTLGGGDETQYF.

The genes are TRBV27 and TRBJ1-6; D is ambiguous. Germline CDR1 and CDR2: MNHEY and SMNVEV (reference sequence). Trimming cost V 6 bases and J 0 bases, with 12 bases left between them. CDR3 size: 16 residues. This CDR3 reads CASSPQFSSYNSPLHF. The CDR3 DNA follows: TGTGCCAGCAGCCCACAGTTCAGCTCCTATAATTCACCCCTCCACTTT.

The chain recombines TRBV4-2 with TRBJ1-2, with 8 bases identical to TRBD1. V gave up 1 base and J gave up 7 bases; unmatched junction bases: 8. The length of the CDR3 is 15 residues. Germline values: CDR1 LGHNA, CDR2 YNFKEQ. For the CDR3, the DNA is TGTGCCAGCAGCCAAGGGGGGCAGGGGGCGGTTGGCTACACCTTC. Translation: CASSQGGQGAVGYTF.

This chain links TRBV27 with TRBJ1-1; tentative D call: TRBD1 (6 bases). V lost 7 bases and J 4 bases, leaving 13 bases between the germline ends. The CDR3 covers 13 residues. The V gene's germline CDR1 is MNHEY and CDR2 SMNVEV (reference sequence). CDR3 sequence reads: CASTTGRATEAFF. CDR3 DNA: TGTGCCAGCACCACAGGGAGGGCCACTGAAGCTTTCTTT.

The chain carries TRBV5-4 and TRBJ1-6, with TRBD1 as a possible D gene (5 bases). There are 17 residues in the CDR3. V was cut by 2 bases and J by 0 bases, with 12 bases left in between. Germline V gene sequence: CDR1 SGHNT, CDR2 YYREEE (reference sequence). The CDR3 here is CASSLGVEGSYNSPLHF. The CDR3 region has the DNA TGTGCCAGCAGCTTAGGGGTGGAGGGCTCCTATAATTCACCCCTCCACTTT.

The chain joins TRBV5-4 to TRBJ2-7; weak D call: TRBD2 (5 bases). Germline CDR1 reads SGHNT; CDR2 reads YYREEE (reference sequence). V lost 4 bases to trimming and J lost 2 bases, with 16 bases between them. The CDR3 loop spans 15 amino acids. The CDR3 region is CASSLFLSGTYEQYF. The CDR3 region has the DNA TGTGCCAGCAGCCTGTTCCTTTCGGGAACCTACGAGCAGTACTTC.

Details on this clone: One junction end disagrees with the germline gene, perhaps due to a read error. V is TRBV7-2 and J is TRBJ1-2; no definite D call. The CDR3 spans 10 residues. Germline-derived CDR1 and CDR2 are SGHTA and FQGNSA. CDR3 bases: TGTGCCAGCAGCATAACGGTTTCGTTCTTC. It specifies CASSITVSFF.

This clone was picked up a small number of times. The chain employs TRBV19 and TRBJ1-1; D remains ambiguous. From germline, CDR1 is LNHDA and CDR2 SQIVND (reference sequence). V shed 6 bases and J shed 3 bases, with 14 bases lying between them. The CDR3 contains 14 residues. CDR3 residues: CASRYLDGDTEAFF. The CDR3 nucleotides are TGTGCCAGTAGGTATCTAGACGGCGACACTGAAGCTTTCTTT.

The J gene is TRBJ1-1, the V gene TRBV7-6; D gene unclear. The CDR3 spans 15 residues. Deletions cut 2 bases from V and 0 bases from J, with 10 bases between. CDR1 is SGHVS, CDR2 FNYEAQ, per germline. The CDR3 reads CASSLKGGLNTEAFF. The DNA for the CDR3 is TGTGCCAGCAGCTTAAAGGGAGGATTGAACACTGAAGCTTTCTTT. The variable domain in full, completed from reference TRBV7-6 and TRBJ1-1, reads GAGVSQSPRYKVTKRGQDVALRCDPISGHVSLYWYRQALGQGPEFLTYFNYEAQQDKSGLPNDRFSAERPEGSISTLTIQRTEQRDSAMYRCASSLKGGLNTEAFFGQGTRLTVV.

The chain combines TRBV19 with TRBJ1-1, with D unclear. Trimming took off 6 bases at V and 0 bases at J, with 5 bases between the two ends. The CDR3 totals 12 residues. Germline V lookup: CDR1 LNHDA, CDR2 SQIVND (reference sequence). Here the CDR3 reads CASSHLNTEAFF. The CDR3 coding sequence is TGTGCCAGTAGCCACTTGAACACTGAAGCTTTCTTT. The entire variable domain, with the rest obtained from reference TRBV19 and TRBJ1-1, is as follows: DGGITQSPKYLFRKEGQNVTLSCEQNLNHDAMYWYRQDPGQGLRLIYYSQIVNDFQKGDIAEGYSVSREKKESFPLTVTSAQKNPTAFYLCASSHLNTEAFFGQGTRLTVV.

The rearrangement uses TRBV6-1 and TRBJ1-1; TRBD1 is a possible D gene (5 bases). CDR1 and CDR2 (germline): MNHNS, SASEGT. V dropped 7 bases and J dropped 3 bases, with 15 bases sitting between them. The CDR3 has 14 residues. The CDR3 DNA is TGTGCCAGCACCCCAGGGCGTAGGGACACTGAAGCTTTCTTT. Residues: CASTPGRRDTEAFF.

J is TRBJ1-2 and V is TRBV2; possibly TRBD1 for D (6 bases). The CDR3 totals 15 residues. The V and J ends lost 7 bases and 1 base respectively, with 16 bases between them. The germline gives CDR1 SNHLY, CDR2 FYNNEI. The CDR3 bases are TGTGCCAGCACCGTCGAACAGGGCTTTAACTATGGCTACACCTTC. As protein: CASTVEQGFNYGYTF.

The chain employs TRBV2 and TRBJ2-1, with 12 positions matching TRBD2. With V trimmed by 6 bases and J by 4 bases, 4 bases remained unmatched. Germline-derived CDR1 and CDR2 are SNHLY and FYNNEI. The CDR3 runs 15 residues. The CDR3 protein is CASRAGTSGYNEQFF. The DNA of the CDR3 is TGTGCCAGCAGAGCCGGGACTAGCGGGTACAATGAGCAGTTCTTC.

The CDR3 here is CASSVAKGTNSAQHF. Written as DNA, the CDR3 is TGTGCCAGCAGTGTAGCGAAGGGGACTAACTCGGCCCAGCATTTT. J is TRBJ1-5 and V is TRBV2; TRBD1 is a possible D gene (5 bases). V dropped 4 bases and J dropped 11 bases, with 21 bases sitting between them. This CDR3 is 15 amino acids long. CDR1 SNHLY and CDR2 FYNNEI come from the germline V gene.

The chain carries TRBV5-4 and TRBJ2-3; TRBD1 matches at 7 bases. V trimming: 0 bases; J trimming: 4 bases; junction bases outside the gene matches: 2. Germline loops: CDR1 SGHNT, CDR2 YYREEE (reference sequence). This CDR3 spans 14 amino acids. CDR3 protein: CASSLDRGPDTQYF. The CDR3 nucleotides are TGTGCCAGCAGCTTGGACAGGGGACCAGATACGCAGTATTTT.

The V and J genes are TRBV5-8 and TRBJ2-3; D perhaps matches TRBD2 (5 bases). Trimming stripped 4 bases from V and 3 bases from J, with 12 bases between. The CDR3 runs to 14 residues. The germline gives CDR1 SGHTS, CDR2 YDEGEE. The DNA for the CDR3 is TGTGCCAGCAGCCCGGTCGGACTTACAGATACGCAGTATTTT. Protein: CASSPVGLTDTQYF. Full variable domain (rest looked up from reference TRBV5-8 and TRBJ2-3): EAGVTQSPTHLIKTRGQQATLRCSPISGHTSVYWYQQALGLGLQFLLWYDEGEERNRGNFPPRFSGRQFPNYSSELNVNALELEDSALYLCASSPVGLTDTQYFGPGTRLTVL.

This chain joins TRBV5-1 and TRBJ2-5; 10 bases line up with TRBD2. The length of the CDR3 is 16 residues. The V segment lost 0 bases and the J segment 4 bases; nucleotides outside the gene matches: 6. The germline V gene has CDR1 SGHRS and CDR2 YFSETQ. The CDR3 reads CASSLALAGAVETQYF. Written as DNA, the CDR3 is TGCGCCAGCAGCTTGGCCCTAGCGGGGGCTGTAGAGACCCAGTACTTC. The entire variable domain, with the rest obtained from reference TRBV5-1 and TRBJ2-5, is as follows: KAGVTQTPRYLIKTRGQQVTLSCSPISGHRSVSWYQQTPGQGLQFLFEYFSETQRNKGNFPGRFSGRQFSNSRSEMNVSTLELGDSALYLCASSLALAGAVETQYFGPGTRLLVL.